This T cell receptor (beta chain) was retrieved from a study of naive and memory T cell subsets. Study results and limitations: No ground truth validated the naive and memory repertoire findings. Especially in CD8 cells, naive repertoires contained a few larger clonotypes, possibly CD45RA-re-expressing memory cells.

Sequential positive selection took CD4 T cells first, then CD8 T cells. Germline V gene sequence: CDR1 SNHLY, CDR2 FYNNEI. The CDR3 is 14 residues long. Trimming at V came to 6 bases and at J to 8 bases, leaving 6 bases not matched to a gene. An equimolar mix of two oligonucleotides served as the beta constant-region primer for TRBC1 and TRBC2. Four rounds of PCR amplified the ligated cDNA using nested alpha and beta constant-region primers plus SP2. TCRdb reprocessed the UMI-ligation and nested PCR reads with MiXCR, giving one entry per CDR3 protein. The sample lists about 160,000 distinct CDR3 sequences, about 23% occurring once. For this clonotype: Antigen specificity is unknown.

The chain combines TRBV2 with TRBJ2-1, with TRBD1 matching over 11 bases. Sequencing input: naive CD4+ T cells from blood. The TCR originated in a human donor in good health. The CDR3 bases are TGTGCCAGCAGAACCGGGACAGGGGGAGATGAGCAGTTCTTC. Translating it yields CASRTGTGGDEQFF.